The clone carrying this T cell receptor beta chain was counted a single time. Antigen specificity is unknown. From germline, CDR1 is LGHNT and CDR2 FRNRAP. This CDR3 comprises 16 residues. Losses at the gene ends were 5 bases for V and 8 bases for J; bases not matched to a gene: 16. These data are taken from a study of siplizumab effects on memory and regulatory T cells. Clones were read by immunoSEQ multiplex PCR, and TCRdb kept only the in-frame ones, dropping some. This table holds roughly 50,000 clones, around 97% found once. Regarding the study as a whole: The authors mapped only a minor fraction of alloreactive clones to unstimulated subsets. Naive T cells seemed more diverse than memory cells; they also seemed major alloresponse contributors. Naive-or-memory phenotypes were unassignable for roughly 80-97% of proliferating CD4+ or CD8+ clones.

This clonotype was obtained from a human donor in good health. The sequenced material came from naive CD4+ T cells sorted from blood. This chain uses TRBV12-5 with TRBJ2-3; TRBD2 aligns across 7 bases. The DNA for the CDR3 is TGTGCTAGTGGTCCCACGAGGGCGGGAGAAAGTGGTACGCAGTATTTT. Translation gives CASGPTRAGESGTQYF.